This T cell receptor beta chain was retrieved from a study of beta chain features in type 1 diabetes. CDR3 length: 13 residues. Germline V gives CDR1 MNHEY, CDR2 SVGAGI. Trimming pared 2 bases from V and 8 bases from J, leaving 12 bases between. Every isolated RNA sample was fully reverse transcribed, so sequencing captured expressed TCRB transcripts. TCRdb's table, derived via immunoSEQ multiplex PCR, lists solely in-frame clones and lacks some. The repertoire holds 550,000 to 850,000 clones, with 10% to 15% as singletons. This clone was picked up a small number of times. The antigen is not known. Study-wide results and limits: When Type 1 diabetes patients were examined, their TCRB CDR3s proved moderately but significantly shorter in all four CD4+ subsets.

The source material was naive CD4+ T cells from blood. The chain has TRBV6-5 and TRBJ1-2; tentatively, D is TRBD1 (6 bases). This clonotype originated in a man between 18 and 29 years old with type 1 diabetes. The CDR3 here is CASSYGGRGGYTF. The CDR3 nucleotides are TGTGCCAGCAGTTACGGGGGCCGAGGCGGCTACACCTTC.